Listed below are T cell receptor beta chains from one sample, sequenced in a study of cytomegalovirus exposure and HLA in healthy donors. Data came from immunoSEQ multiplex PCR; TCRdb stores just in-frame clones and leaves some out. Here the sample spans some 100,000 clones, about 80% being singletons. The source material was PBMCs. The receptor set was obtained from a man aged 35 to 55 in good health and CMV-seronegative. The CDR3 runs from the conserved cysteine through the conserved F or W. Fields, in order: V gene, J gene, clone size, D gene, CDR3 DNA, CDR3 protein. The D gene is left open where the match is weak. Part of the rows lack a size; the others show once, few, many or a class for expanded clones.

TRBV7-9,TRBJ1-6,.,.,TGTTCCAGCAGCTTGCAGGAATCCTATAATTCACCCCTCCACTTT,CSSSLQESYNSPLHF
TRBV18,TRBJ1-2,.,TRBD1,TGTGCCAGCTCACCACAACAGGGGGAGAGCTATGGCTACACCTTC,CASSPQQGESYGYTF
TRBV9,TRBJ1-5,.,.,TGTGCCAGCAGCCCTACCGTCGGGGAGGGGCAGCCCCAGCATTTT,CASSPTVGEGQPQHF
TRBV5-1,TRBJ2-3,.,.,TGCGCCAGCAGGACGGGGATTAGCACAGATACGCAGTATTTT,CASRTGISTDTQYF
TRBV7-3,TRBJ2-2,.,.,TGTGCCAGCAGCGGGGGGTTCTTTACCGGGGAGCTGTTTTTT,CASSGGFFTGELFF
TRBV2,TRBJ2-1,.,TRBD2,TGTGCCAGCAGTGAGTGGTCGGGGGGGCCCAATGAGCAGTTCTTC,CASSEWSGGPNEQFF
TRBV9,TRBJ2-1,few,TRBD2,TGTGCCAGCAGCTCCCGGCCTAGCGGGGGGCTTAATGAGCAGTTCTTC,CASSSRPSGGLNEQFF
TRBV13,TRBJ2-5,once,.,TGTGCCAGCAGCTTAGACGCCCGGGAAGAGACCCAGTACTTC,CASSLDAREETQYF
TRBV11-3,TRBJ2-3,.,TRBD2,TGTGCCAGCAGCTTAGGGCTGAGCGGGGGGAACACAGATACGCAGTATTTT,CASSLGLSGGNTDTQYF
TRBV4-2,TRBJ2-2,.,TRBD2,TGTGCCAGCAGCCCGGGACTAGCGGGGGGCCCAAACACCGGGGAGCTGTTTTTT,CASSPGLAGGPNTGELFF
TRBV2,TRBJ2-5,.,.,TGCGCCAGCAGTCGACAGAGATTCCAAGAGACCCAGTACTTC,CASSRQRFQETQYF
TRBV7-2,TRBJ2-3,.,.,TGTGCCAGCAGCCTCAGACAGAGCACAGATACGCAGTATTTT,CASSLRQSTDTQYF
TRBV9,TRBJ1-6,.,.,TGTGCCAGCAGCGTATCTAGTGAAGGGGGAGTGGTTAATTCACCCCTCCACTTT,CASSVSSEGGVVNSPLHF
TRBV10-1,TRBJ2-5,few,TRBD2,TGCGCCAGCATCAGCGGGGGGGAACGAGAGACCCAGTACTTC,CASISGGERETQYF
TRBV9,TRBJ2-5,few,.,TGTGCCAGCAGCGTAGGTGAGGAGACCCAGTACTTC,CASSVGEETQYF
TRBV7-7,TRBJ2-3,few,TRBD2,TGTGCTAGCAGCTTAGTAGCGGGGGGACGCACAGATACGCAGTATTTT,CASSLVAGGRTDTQYF